The sequence of this TCR beta chain was determined in a study of blood T cells in healthy people across ages. Overall study: Researchers report that template switching captured about one barcoded beta molecule per two T cells.

General study results and limits: Diversity was higher, and naive CD4+ cells more numerous, in long-lived donors than in aged donors. A roughly linear age-dependent decrease characterized TCR beta diversity per million T cells.

CDR3 size: 14 residues. CDR1 is SGHRS and CDR2 is YFSETQ in the germline V gene. V shed 2 bases and J shed 2 bases, with 9 bases lying between them. Primed by a sample-barcoded 5' primer and a J-beta primer mix, a second PCR proceeded for 7 to 11 cycles. TCRdb fed the 5' RACE reads into MiXCR, producing one record per CDR3 protein. Altogether about 400,000 distinct CDR3 sequences are present, 50% to 60% being singletons, with the ten largest covering around 53%. Details on this clonotype: Its antigen is undetermined.

Sequencing was carried out using blood. This clonotype was obtained from a man aged 60 to 75 in good health. The genes are TRBV5-1 and TRBJ2-3, with D perhaps TRBD1 (6 bases). Here the CDR3 reads CASSLLGATDTQYF. The CDR3 DNA follows: TGCGCCAGCAGCTTATTGGGGGCCACAGATACGCAGTATTTT.